These 2 T cell receptor beta chains were all obtained from the same sample, sequenced in a study of spatial heterogeneity in lung cancer. The time point denotes: sample taken at primary tumor resection. Findings and caveats of the study: Mutation counts in tumors were tracked by counts of expanded intratumoral alpha and beta TCRs.

TCRdb analysed the 5' RACE reads with MiXCR anew, one entry per CDR3 protein. The sample yields 2,500 to 3,500 distinct CDR3 sequences, roughly 27% seen once. Their target antigens are unknown. This specimen was lung tumor tissue, taken at surgery. These receptors were collected from a female donor with early-stage non-small cell lung cancer.

This clonotype was found a few times. Compared with germline, one end of the junction differs, possibly owing to a read error. V and J are TRBV28 and TRBJ2-5; 10 bases fit TRBD2. This CDR3 has 15 residues. Germline V CDR1 and CDR2: MDHEN, SYDVKM. CDR3 region: CAGSPASSGRKTQYF. CDR3 sequence (DNA): TGTGCCGGCAGTCCTGCTTCTAGCGGGAGAAAGACCCAGTACTTC.

This clonotype is labeled medium-sized. This chain connects TRBV7-2 to TRBJ1-1, with TRBD1 matching 8 bases. The CDR3 runs 13 residues. V trimming: 4 bases; J trimming: 8 bases; junction bases outside the gene matches: 6. Germline assignment: CDR1 SGHTA and CDR2 FQGNSA. The CDR3: CASSSGWTGEAFF. The CDR3, as DNA: TGTGCCAGCAGCTCGGGATGGACAGGGGAAGCTTTCTTT.